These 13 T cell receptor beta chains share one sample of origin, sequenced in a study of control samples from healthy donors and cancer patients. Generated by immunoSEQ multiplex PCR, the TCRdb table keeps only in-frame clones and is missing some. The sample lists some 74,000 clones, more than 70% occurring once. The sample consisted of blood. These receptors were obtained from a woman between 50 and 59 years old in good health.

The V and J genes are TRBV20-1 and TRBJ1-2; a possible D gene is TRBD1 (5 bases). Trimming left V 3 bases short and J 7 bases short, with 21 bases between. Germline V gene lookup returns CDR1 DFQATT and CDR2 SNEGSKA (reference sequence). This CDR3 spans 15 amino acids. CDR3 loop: CSASWGTAGVGGYTF. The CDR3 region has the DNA TGCAGTGCTAGTTGGGGGACCGCGGGGGTAGGTGGCTACACCTTC.

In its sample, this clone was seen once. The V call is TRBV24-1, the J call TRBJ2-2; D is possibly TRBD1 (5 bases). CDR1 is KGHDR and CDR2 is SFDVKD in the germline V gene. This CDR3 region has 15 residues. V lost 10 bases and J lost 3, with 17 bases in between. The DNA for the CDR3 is TGTGCCACGAGGCGGTTAGGGGTCGACACCGGGGAGCTGTTTTTT. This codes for CATRRLGVDTGELFF.

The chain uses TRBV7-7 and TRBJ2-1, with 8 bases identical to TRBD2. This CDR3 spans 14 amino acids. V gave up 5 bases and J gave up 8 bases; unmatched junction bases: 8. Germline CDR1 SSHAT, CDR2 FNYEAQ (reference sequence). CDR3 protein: CASSPRGGADEQFF. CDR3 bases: TGTGCCAGCAGCCCTCGGGGGGGGGCCGATGAGCAGTTCTTC.

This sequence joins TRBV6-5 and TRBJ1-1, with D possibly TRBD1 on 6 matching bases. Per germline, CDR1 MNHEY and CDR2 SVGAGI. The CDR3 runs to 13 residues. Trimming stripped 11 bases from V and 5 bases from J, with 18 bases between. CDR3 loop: CACRSRGETEAFF. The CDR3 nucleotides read TGTGCCTGTCGGAGCAGGGGAGAAACTGAAGCTTTCTTT.

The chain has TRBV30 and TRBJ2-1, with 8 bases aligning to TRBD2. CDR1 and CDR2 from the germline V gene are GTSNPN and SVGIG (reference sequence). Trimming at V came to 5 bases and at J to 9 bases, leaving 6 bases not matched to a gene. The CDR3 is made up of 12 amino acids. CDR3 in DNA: TGTGCCTGGTCCGGGGGGGCCTCTGAGCAGTTCTTC. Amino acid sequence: CAWSGGASEQFF.

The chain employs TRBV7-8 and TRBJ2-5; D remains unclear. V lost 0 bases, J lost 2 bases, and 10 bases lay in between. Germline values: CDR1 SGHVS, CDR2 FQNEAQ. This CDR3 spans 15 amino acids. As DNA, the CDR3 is TGTGCCAGCAGCTTAGCGCACAGTGTTCAAGAGACCCAGTACTTC. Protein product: CASSLAHSVQETQYF.

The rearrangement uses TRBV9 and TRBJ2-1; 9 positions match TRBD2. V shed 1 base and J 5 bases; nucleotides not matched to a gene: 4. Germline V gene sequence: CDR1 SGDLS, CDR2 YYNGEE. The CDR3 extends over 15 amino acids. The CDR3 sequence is CASSVSAGGNNEQFF. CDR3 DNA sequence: TGTGCCAGCAGCGTATCAGCGGGGGGCAACAATGAGCAGTTCTTC.

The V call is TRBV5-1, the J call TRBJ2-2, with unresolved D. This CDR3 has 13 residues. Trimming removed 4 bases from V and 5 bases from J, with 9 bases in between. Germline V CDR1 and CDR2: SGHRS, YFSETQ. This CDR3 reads CASSPRDTGELFF. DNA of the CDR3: TGCGCCAGCAGCCCCAGAGATACCGGGGAGCTGTTTTTT.

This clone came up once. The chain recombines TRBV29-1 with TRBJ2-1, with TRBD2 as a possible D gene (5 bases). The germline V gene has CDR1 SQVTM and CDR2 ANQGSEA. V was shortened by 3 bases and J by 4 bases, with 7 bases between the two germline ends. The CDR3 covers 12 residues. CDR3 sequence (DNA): TGCAGCGTTGAGGGCGGGTACAATGAGCAGTTCTTC. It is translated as CSVEGGYNEQFF.

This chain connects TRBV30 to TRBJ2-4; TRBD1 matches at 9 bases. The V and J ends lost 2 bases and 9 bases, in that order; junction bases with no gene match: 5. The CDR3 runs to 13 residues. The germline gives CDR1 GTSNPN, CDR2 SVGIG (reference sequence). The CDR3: CAWSRGQGIIQYF. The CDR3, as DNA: TGTGCCTGGAGTAGAGGACAGGGGATCATTCAGTACTTC.

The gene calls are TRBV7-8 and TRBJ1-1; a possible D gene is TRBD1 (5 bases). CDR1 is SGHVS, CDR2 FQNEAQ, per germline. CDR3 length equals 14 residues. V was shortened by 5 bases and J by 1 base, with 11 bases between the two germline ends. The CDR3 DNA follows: TGTGCCAGCAGCCATTCGACAGCGAACACTGAAGCTTTCTTT. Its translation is CASSHSTANTEAFF.

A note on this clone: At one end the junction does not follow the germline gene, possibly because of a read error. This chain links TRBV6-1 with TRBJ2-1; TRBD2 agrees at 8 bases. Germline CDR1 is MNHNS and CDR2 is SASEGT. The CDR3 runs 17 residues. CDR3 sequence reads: CASSEGLATSSYNEQFF. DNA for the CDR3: TGTGCCAGCAGCGAAGGACTAGCCACGAGCTCCTACAATGAGCAGTTCTTC.

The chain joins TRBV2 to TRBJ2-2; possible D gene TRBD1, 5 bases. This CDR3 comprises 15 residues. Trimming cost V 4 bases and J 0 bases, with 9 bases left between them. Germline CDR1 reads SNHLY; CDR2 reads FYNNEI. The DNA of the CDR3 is TGTGCCAGCAGTGTTAGCAGGGCGAACACCGGGGAGCTGTTTTTT. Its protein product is CASSVSRANTGELFF.